Listed here are 15 T cell receptor beta chains from one sample, sequenced in a study of blood T cell repertoires in COVID-19. Method: immunoSEQ multiplex PCR; TCRdb's copy keeps in-frame clones and lacks some. The data hold over 85,000 clones, with roughly 86% observed a single time. The sequencing input was peripheral blood. The source is a middle-aged man with active or convalescent COVID-19.

The rearrangement uses TRBV28 and TRBJ2-5; 7 nucleotides align to TRBD1. The length of the CDR3 is 15 residues. V shed 5 bases and J 5 bases; nucleotides not matched to a gene: 11. CDR1 and CDR2 from the germline V gene are MDHEN and SYDVKM. CDR3 nucleotide sequence: TGTGCCAGCAGTCGCCGGGACAGTGCTAGGGAGACCCAGTACTTC. This sequence encodes CASSRRDSARETQYF.

CDR3 sequence: CASSGTDRYNQPQHF. The DNA of the CDR3 is TGTGCCAGTAGTGGGACGGACAGGTACAATCAGCCCCAGCATTTT. The chain has TRBV19 and TRBJ1-5; 7 positions agree with TRBD1. J lost 3 bases, V lost 5 bases, and 7 bases had no gene match. CDR1 and CDR2 from the germline V gene are LNHDA and SQIVND (reference sequence). The CDR3 covers 15 residues.

The chain uses TRBV1 and TRBJ2-3; the table's D call of TRBD2 was not tested on the DNA. TRBV1 is a listed pseudogene. This CDR3 is 17 amino acids long. As DNA, the CDR3 is TGCACCAGCAGCCAAGATCCCCTAGCGGGGGGGTTAGATACGCAGTATTTT. This sequence encodes CTSSQDPLAGGLDTQYF.

This chain joins TRBV27 and TRBJ1-1; perhaps TRBD1 as D (5 bases). CDR3 length: 11 amino acids. The germline CDR1 and CDR2 sequences are MNHEY and SMNVEV (reference sequence). Trimming took off 7 bases at V and 8 bases at J, with 11 bases between the two ends. DNA of the CDR3: TGTGCCAGCACGGGGCGGGGCGAAGCTTTCTTT. Translated: CASTGRGEAFF.

The genes are TRBV5-1 and TRBJ2-2, with 9 bases identical to TRBD1. V dropped 3 bases and J dropped 2; count of bases not matched to a gene: 2. This CDR3 has 15 residues. CDR1 is SGHRS, CDR2 YFSETQ, per germline. This CDR3 is CASSWTGDNTGELFF. CDR3 DNA sequence: TGCGCCAGCAGCTGGACAGGGGACAACACCGGGGAGCTGTTTTTT.

For the CDR3, the DNA is TGTGCCAGCAGTTTATTGGGGGGCGAGCAGTACTTC. Protein product: CASSLLGGEQYF. V and J are TRBV28 and TRBJ2-7; a possible D gene is TRBD2 (6 bases). The CDR3 runs 12 residues. The V end lost 1 base, the J end lost 6 bases, and 7 bases lay between the germline ends. Germline V gene lookup returns CDR1 MDHEN and CDR2 SYDVKM.

The gene calls are TRBV3-1 (or the pseudogene TRBV3-2) and TRBJ1-1; 9 bases are shared with TRBD1. With V trimmed by 3 bases and J by 4 bases, 3 bases remained unmatched. Germline CDR1 LGHDT, CDR2 YNNKEL (reference sequence). This CDR3 spans 14 amino acids. This CDR3 is CASSQGQGGTEAFF. The CDR3 DNA sequence: TGTGCCAGCAGCCAGGGACAGGGAGGCACTGAAGCTTTCTTT.

V and J are TRBV5-1 and TRBJ2-3; a possible D gene is TRBD1 (6 bases). V was shortened by 4 bases and J by 5 bases, with 11 bases between the two germline ends. Germline V gene lookup returns CDR1 SGHRS and CDR2 YFSETQ. CDR3 length: 13 amino acids. The CDR3 loop is CASSPGDGDTQYF. Here the CDR3 DNA reads TGCGCCAGCAGCCCAGGGGACGGAGATACGCAGTATTTT. Full variable domain (remainder filled in from reference TRBV5-1 and TRBJ2-3): KAGVTQTPRYLIKTRGQQVTLSCSPISGHRSVSWYQQTPGQGLQFLFEYFSETQRNKGNFPGRFSGRQFSNSRSEMNVSTLELGDSALYLCASSPGDGDTQYFGPGTRLTVL.

The chain combines TRBV3-1 (or the pseudogene TRBV3-2) with TRBJ1-5; a weak D match, TRBD1 (5 bases). The germline V gene encodes CDR1 LGHDT and CDR2 YNNKEL (reference sequence). The length of the CDR3 is 14 residues. With 5 bases removed from V and 4 bases from J, the gap between germline ends came to 12 bases. The CDR3 DNA reads as TGTGCCAGCAGCTCAAATCAGGGAAATCAGCCCCAGCATTTT. Amino acid sequence: CASSSNQGNQPQHF.

The chain combines TRBV11-3 with TRBJ2-1; unclear D gene. Germline assignment: CDR1 SGHNT and CDR2 YENEEA. The CDR3 contains 15 residues. The V end lost 1 base, the J end lost 0 bases, and 7 bases lay between the germline ends. CDR3 sequence: CASSLVWSSYNEQFF. The CDR3 DNA follows: TGTGCCAGCAGCTTAGTTTGGAGCTCCTACAATGAGCAGTTCTTC.

The rearrangement links TRBV10-3 to TRBJ2-1; unclear D gene. From germline, CDR1 is ENHRY and CDR2 SYGVKD. With 0 bases removed from V and 10 bases from J, the gap between germline ends came to 7 bases. The CDR3 has 12 residues. The CDR3 DNA follows: TGTGCCATCAGTGAGTCGATGAGGGAGCAGTTCTTC. Translating gives CAISESMREQFF.

The chain carries TRBV18 and TRBJ1-3; the D is unclear. Per the germline V gene, CDR1 is KGHSH and CDR2 is LQKENI. The ends were cut back, 2 bases at V and 4 bases at J, with 3 bases in the middle. The CDR3 contains 12 residues. CDR3 sequence: CASSPSGNTIYF. The CDR3 coding sequence is TGTGCCAGCTCACCATCGGGAAACACCATATATTTT.

This rearrangement joins TRBV6-4 to TRBJ2-2; possibly TRBD1 for D (5 bases). The CDR3 extends over 14 amino acids. The germline V gene encodes CDR1 MRHNA and CDR2 SNTAGT. Between the trimmed V and J ends, which lost 3 bases and 7 bases, there was a span of 12 bases. As DNA, the CDR3 is TGTGCCAGCAGTGAGGCCACCCAGGGCGGGGAGCTGTTTTTT. This codes for CASSEATQGGELFF.

This clone came up once. The rearrangement uses TRBV30 and TRBJ1-2; D gene ambiguous. Germline values: CDR1 GTSNPN, CDR2 SVGIG (reference sequence). This CDR3 comprises 12 residues. Trimming pared 3 bases from V and 6 bases from J, leaving 11 bases between. This CDR3 is CAWSLAGDGYTF. In DNA, the CDR3 is TGTGCCTGGAGCCTAGCTGGGGATGGCTACACCTTC.

This clone was picked up one time. The chain links TRBV5-1 to TRBJ2-3; a possible D gene is TRBD1 (6 bases). Deletions cut 4 bases from V and 3 bases from J, with 15 bases between. CDR3 length: 15 amino acids. Per germline, CDR1 SGHRS and CDR2 YFSETQ. The CDR3 protein is CASSPQGSRTDTQYF. CDR3 coding DNA: TGCGCCAGCAGCCCACAGGGAAGTAGGACAGATACGCAGTATTTT.